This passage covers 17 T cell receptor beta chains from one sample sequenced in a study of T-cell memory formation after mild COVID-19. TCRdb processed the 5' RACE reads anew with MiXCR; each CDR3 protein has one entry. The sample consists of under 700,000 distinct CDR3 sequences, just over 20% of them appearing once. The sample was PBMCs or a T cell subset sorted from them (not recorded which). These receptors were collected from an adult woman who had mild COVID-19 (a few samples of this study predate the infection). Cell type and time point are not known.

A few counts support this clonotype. The DNA of the CDR3 is TGTGCCAGCAGCCGGGGGACTAGCGGGAGACGGGACAATGAGCAGTTCTTC. Its translation: CASSRGTSGRRDNEQFF. The rearrangement joins TRBV11-2 to TRBJ2-1; the match to TRBD2 covers 14 bases. The length of the CDR3 is 17 residues. CDR1 and CDR2 (germline): SGHAT, FQNNGV. The ends lost 5 bases at V and 5 bases at J; junction bases unmatched: 8.

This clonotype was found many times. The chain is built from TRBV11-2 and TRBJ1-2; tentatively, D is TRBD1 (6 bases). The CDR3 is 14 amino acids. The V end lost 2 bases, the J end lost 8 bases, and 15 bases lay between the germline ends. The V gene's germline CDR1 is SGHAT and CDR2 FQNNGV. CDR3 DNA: TGTGCCAGCAGCTTACCCGACAGGTTTGAGGGCTACACCTTC. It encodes CASSLPDRFEGYTF.

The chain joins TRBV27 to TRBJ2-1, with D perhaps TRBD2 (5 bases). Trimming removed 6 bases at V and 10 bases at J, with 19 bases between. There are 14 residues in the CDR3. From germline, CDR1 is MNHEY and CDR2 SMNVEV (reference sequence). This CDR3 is CASSPFARGREQFF. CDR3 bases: TGTGCCAGCAGCCCGTTCGCCCGGGGTCGCGAGCAGTTCTTC.

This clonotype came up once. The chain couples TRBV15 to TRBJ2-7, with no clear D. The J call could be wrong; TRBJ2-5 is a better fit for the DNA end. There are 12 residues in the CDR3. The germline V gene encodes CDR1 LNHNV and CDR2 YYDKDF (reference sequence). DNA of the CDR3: TGTGCCACCAGCAGAGACATAGAGACCCAGTACTTC. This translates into CATSRDIETQYF.

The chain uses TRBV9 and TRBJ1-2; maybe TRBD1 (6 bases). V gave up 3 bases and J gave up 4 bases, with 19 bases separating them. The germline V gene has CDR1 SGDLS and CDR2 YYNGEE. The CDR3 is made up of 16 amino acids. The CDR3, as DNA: TGTGCCAGCAGCGGGTTGACAGGCCCGAGTGGCTATGGCTACACCTTC. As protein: CASSGLTGPSGYGYTF.

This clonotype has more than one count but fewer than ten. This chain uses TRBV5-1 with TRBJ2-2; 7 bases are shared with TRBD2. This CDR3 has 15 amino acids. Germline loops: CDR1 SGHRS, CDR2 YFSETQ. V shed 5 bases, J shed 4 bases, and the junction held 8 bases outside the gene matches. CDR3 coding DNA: TGCGCCAGCAGTTGGGAGGGAGTAAGCACCGGGGAGCTGTTTTTT. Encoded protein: CASSWEGVSTGELFF.

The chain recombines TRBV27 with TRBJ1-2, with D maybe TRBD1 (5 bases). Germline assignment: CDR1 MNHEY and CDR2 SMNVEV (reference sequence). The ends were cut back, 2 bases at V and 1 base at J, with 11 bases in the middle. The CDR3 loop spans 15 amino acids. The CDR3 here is CASSLGAAFNYGYTF. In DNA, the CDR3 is TGTGCCAGCAGTTTAGGGGCAGCTTTTAACTATGGCTACACCTTC.

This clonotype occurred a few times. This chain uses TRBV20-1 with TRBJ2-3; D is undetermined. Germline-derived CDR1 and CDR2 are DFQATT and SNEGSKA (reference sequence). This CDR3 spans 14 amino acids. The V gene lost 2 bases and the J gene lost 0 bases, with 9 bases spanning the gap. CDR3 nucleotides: TGCAGTGCTAGAAAAAAAACTAGCACAGATACGCAGTATTTT. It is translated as CSARKKTSTDTQYF.

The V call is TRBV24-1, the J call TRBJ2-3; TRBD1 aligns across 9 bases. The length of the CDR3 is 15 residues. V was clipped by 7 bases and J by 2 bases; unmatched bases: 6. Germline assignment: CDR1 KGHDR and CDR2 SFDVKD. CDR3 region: CATSVQGASTDTQYF. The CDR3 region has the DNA TGTGCCACCAGCGTACAGGGGGCTTCCACAGATACGCAGTATTTT.

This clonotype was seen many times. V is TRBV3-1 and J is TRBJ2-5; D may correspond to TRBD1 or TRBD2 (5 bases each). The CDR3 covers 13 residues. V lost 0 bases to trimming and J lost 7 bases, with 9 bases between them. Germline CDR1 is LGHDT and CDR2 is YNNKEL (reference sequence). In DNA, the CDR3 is TGTGCCAGCAGCCAAGATGAGAGGGGGACCCAGTACTTC. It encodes CASSQDERGTQYF.

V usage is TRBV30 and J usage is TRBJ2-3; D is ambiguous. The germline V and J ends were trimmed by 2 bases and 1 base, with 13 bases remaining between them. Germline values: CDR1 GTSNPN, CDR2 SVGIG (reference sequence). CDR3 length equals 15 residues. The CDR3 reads CAWSFLGRGTDTQYF. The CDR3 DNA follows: TGTGCCTGGAGTTTCCTAGGACGGGGCACAGATACGCAGTATTTT.

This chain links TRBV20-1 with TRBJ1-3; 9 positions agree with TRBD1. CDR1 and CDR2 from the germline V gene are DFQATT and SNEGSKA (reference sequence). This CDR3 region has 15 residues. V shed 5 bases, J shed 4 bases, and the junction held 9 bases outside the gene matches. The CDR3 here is CSARGTGTLGNTIYF. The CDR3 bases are TGCAGTGCTCGCGGGACAGGGACTCTGGGAAACACCATATATTTT.

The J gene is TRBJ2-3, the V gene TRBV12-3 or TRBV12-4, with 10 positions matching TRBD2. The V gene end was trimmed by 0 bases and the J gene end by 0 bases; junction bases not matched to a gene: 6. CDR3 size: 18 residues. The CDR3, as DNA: TGTGCCAGCAGTTTAGCGGTTGGGACTAGCGCCAGCACAGATACGCAGTATTTT. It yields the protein CASSLAVGTSASTDTQYF.

The CDR3 protein is CASSLKKSPGVGGELFF. In DNA, the CDR3 is TGTGCCAGCAGCTTGAAAAAGTCCCCCGGCGTGGGCGGGGAGCTGTTTTTT. The V and J genes are TRBV11-3 and TRBJ2-2; no firm D call. The V end was cut by 3 bases, the J end by 7 bases, with 21 bases between. This CDR3 comprises 17 residues. The germline gives CDR1 SGHNT, CDR2 YENEEA.

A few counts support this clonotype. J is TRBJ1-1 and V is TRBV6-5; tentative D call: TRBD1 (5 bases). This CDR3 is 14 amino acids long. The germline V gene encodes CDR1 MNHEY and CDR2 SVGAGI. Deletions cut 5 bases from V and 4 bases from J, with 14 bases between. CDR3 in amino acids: CASSVQPGVTEAFF. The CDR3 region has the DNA TGTGCCAGCAGTGTACAGCCGGGGGTCACTGAAGCTTTCTTT.

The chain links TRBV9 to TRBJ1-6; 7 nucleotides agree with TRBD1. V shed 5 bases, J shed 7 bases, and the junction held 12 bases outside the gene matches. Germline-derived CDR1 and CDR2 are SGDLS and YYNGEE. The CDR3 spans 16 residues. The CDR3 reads CASSAGDRQGNSPLHF. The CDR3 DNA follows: TGTGCCAGCAGTGCAGGGGACCGACAGGGCAATTCACCCCTCCACTTT. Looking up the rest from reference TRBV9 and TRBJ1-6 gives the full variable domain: DSGVTQTPKHLITATGQRVTLRCSPRSGDLSVYWYQQSLDQGLQFLIQYYNGEERAKGNILERFSAQQFPDLHSELNLSSLELGDSALYFCASSAGDRQGNSPLHFGNGTRLTVT.

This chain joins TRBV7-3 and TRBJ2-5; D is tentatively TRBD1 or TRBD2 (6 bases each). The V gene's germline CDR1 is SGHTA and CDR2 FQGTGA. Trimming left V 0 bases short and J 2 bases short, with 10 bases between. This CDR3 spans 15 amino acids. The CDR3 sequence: CASSLTGGFQETQYF. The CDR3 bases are TGTGCCAGCAGCTTAACAGGGGGGTTTCAAGAGACCCAGTACTTC.